This paragraph reports one T cell receptor (beta chain). Germline V gives CDR1 LGHDT, CDR2 YNNKEL (reference sequence). Trimming cost V 5 bases and J 1 base, with 9 bases left between them. This CDR3 region has 14 residues. Seattle-derived patients entered the study during active infection and were followed longitudinally. Authors' methods: Nucleated cell number was recorded as an estimate derived from reference gene primer amplification. This table comes from immunoSEQ multiplex PCR, and its TCRdb copy is limited to in-frame clones, with some not included. V and J calls and clone size are given by that table; D and trimming were obtained from the DNA. The top ten clones hold 2.1% of a sample with 250,000 to 300,000 clones, 85% to 90% of them seen once. The sample is drawn from a study of blood T cell repertoires in COVID-19. About the study: In each case, the material was cDNA or gDNA derived from T cells, B-cell-depleted T cells, or PBMCs.

The sequence derives from a woman aged 55-69 years with COVID-19, enrolled during active disease. The V gene is TRBV3-1 (or the pseudogene TRBV3-2), the J gene TRBJ2-4, with a possible D match to TRBD1 (6 bases). Sequencing was carried out using peripheral blood. CDR3 loop: CASSYRVAKNIQYF. CDR3 DNA: TGTGCCAGCAGCTACAGGGTTGCCAAAAACATTCAGTACTTC.